These 14 T cell receptor beta chains were all obtained from the same sample, sequenced in a study of blood T cells in healthy people across ages. Through a sample-barcoded 5' primer and a J-beta primer mix, a second PCR was run for roughly 6 to 11 cycles. One entry per CDR3 protein, called by TCRdb with MiXCR from the 5' RACE reads. Of 780,000 or so distinct CDR3 sequences in the sample, 56% were seen once. Sequencing used blood. The receptors were sampled from a middle-aged man in good health.

The V gene is TRBV6-2 or TRBV6-3, the J gene TRBJ2-7; 7 nucleotides line up with TRBD2. Germline CDR1 MNHEY, CDR2 SVGEGT. V shed 10 bases, J shed 2 bases, and the junction held 11 bases outside the gene matches. This CDR3 has 14 residues. CDR3 sequence: CATLRSGNPYEQYF. The CDR3 coding sequence is TGTGCCACCCTTAGAAGCGGGAACCCCTACGAGCAGTACTTC.

The chain recombines TRBV20-1 with TRBJ2-7; D unclear. V was pared by 0 bases and J by 0 bases, with 12 bases between. Germline V gene data show CDR1 as DFQATT and CDR2 as SNEGSKA (reference sequence). The CDR3 consists of 15 residues. CDR3: CSARDRQVSSYEQYF. The CDR3 DNA follows: TGCAGTGCTAGAGATCGCCAGGTTAGCTCCTACGAGCAGTACTTC.

This chain links TRBV15 with TRBJ1-5; 8 bases align to TRBD1. V lost 4 bases, J lost 5 bases, and 7 bases stayed unmatched. CDR3 length: 15 amino acids. Per germline, CDR1 LNHNV and CDR2 YYDKDF (reference sequence). The CDR3 DNA follows: TGTGCCACCAGCACAGTACGGACAGGGCATCAGCCCCAGCATTTT. Translated, it gives CATSTVRTGHQPQHF.

The rearrangement links TRBV20-1 to TRBJ1-2, with no clear D. V shed 0 bases and J shed 4 bases, with 9 bases lying between them. This CDR3 region has 13 residues. CDR1 DFQATT and CDR2 SNEGSKA come from the germline V gene (reference sequence). Here the CDR3 reads CSARDEEGYGYTF. CDR3 DNA sequence: TGCAGTGCTAGAGATGAGGAGGGCTATGGCTACACCTTC.

This chain uses TRBV5-1 with TRBJ2-1; possibly TRBD2 for D (5 bases). Looked up from germline, CDR1 is SGHRS and CDR2 is YFSETQ. Trimming shortened V by 0 bases and J by 13 bases, and 14 bases separated the two germline ends. This CDR3 region has 13 residues. This CDR3 reads CASSLERGETQFF. For the CDR3, the DNA is TGCGCCAGCAGCTTGGAACGGGGAGAGACCCAGTTCTTC.

This sequence joins TRBV14 and TRBJ1-2, with unresolved D. The germline CDR1 and CDR2 sequences are SGHDN and FVKESK. This CDR3 contains 12 residues. V gave up 1 base and J gave up 8 bases, with 8 bases separating them. The CDR3 loop reads CASSQAAWGYTF. CDR3 nucleotide sequence: TGTGCCAGCAGCCAAGCCGCATGGGGCTACACCTTC.

The chain recombines TRBV12-3 or TRBV12-4 with TRBJ1-1; no definite D call. The CDR3 totals 13 residues. The V end lost 3 bases, the J end lost 3 bases, and 8 bases lay between the germline ends. CDR3 sequence: CASSFAGDTEAFF. CDR3 nucleotides: TGTGCCAGCAGTTTTGCTGGGGACACTGAAGCTTTCTTT.

In its sample, this clonotype was seen a few times. J is TRBJ2-7 and V is TRBV24-1; TRBD2 agrees at 7 bases. The V gene end was trimmed by 5 bases and the J gene end by 6 bases; junction bases not matched to a gene: 0. CDR1 is KGHDR and CDR2 is SFDVKD in the germline V gene. The CDR3 sequence is 11 residues long. The chain's CDR3 is CATSGGGEQYF. The DNA for the CDR3 is TGTGCCACCAGTGGGGGGGGCGAGCAGTACTTC.

This clonotype was detected only once. The chain links TRBV29-1 to TRBJ1-5, with D possibly TRBD1 on 5 matching bases. Trimming cost V 4 bases and J 0 bases, with 13 bases left between them. The CDR3 is 15 amino acids. Germline V gives CDR1 SQVTM, CDR2 ANQGSEA. Here the CDR3 reads CSVVWRGDSNQPQHF. CDR3 nucleotides: TGCAGCGTTGTTTGGCGGGGCGATAGCAATCAGCCCCAGCATTTT.

The chain joins TRBV20-1 to TRBJ1-2; 7 bases match TRBD1. Trimming cost V 1 base and J 4 bases; bases outside gene matches: 6. Looked up from germline, CDR1 is DFQATT and CDR2 is SNEGSKA (reference sequence). This CDR3 has 14 residues. The CDR3 sequence is CSARATGTAYGYTF. CDR3 DNA sequence: TGCAGTGCTAGAGCGACCGGGACAGCCTATGGCTACACCTTC.

The V gene is TRBV11-2, the J gene TRBJ2-7; D is perhaps TRBD1 (5 bases). V gave up 3 bases and J gave up 5 bases, with 11 bases separating them. Germline CDR1 SGHAT, CDR2 FQNNGV. The CDR3 covers 13 residues. CDR3 region: CASSFWTRDEQYF. CDR3 sequence (DNA): TGTGCCAGCAGCTTTTGGACCAGGGACGAGCAGTACTTC.

V usage is TRBV29-1 and J usage is TRBJ2-5; tentatively, D is TRBD1 or TRBD2 (5 bases each). The germline gives CDR1 SQVTM, CDR2 ANQGSEA. There are 12 residues in the CDR3. Trimming shortened V by 3 bases and J by 11 bases, and 16 bases separated the two germline ends. As DNA, the CDR3 is TGCAGCGTTGATGGGACGAGCAATGAGCAGTACTTC. Translating gives CSVDGTSNEQYF.

The genes are TRBV20-1 and TRBJ1-2; 10 positions agree with TRBD1. The CDR3 is 14 residues long. The V segment lost 4 bases and the J segment 8 bases; nucleotides outside the gene matches: 10. Germline CDR1 DFQATT, CDR2 SNEGSKA (reference sequence). CDR3 DNA sequence: TGCAGTGCTACCCTCCCGGGACAGGGGCACGGCTACACCTTC. Protein sequence: CSATLPGQGHGYTF.

This rearrangement joins TRBV6-1 to TRBJ2-3; D is ambiguous. This CDR3 spans 15 amino acids. Per the germline V gene, CDR1 is MNHNS and CDR2 is SASEGT. Trimming took 3 bases from V and 3 from J, leaving 13 bases between them. CDR3 in DNA: TGTGCCAGCAGTGAGGGGTCACGGAGAACAGATACGCAGTATTTT. Protein product: CASSEGSRRTDTQYF.